The TCR beta chain under discussion was sequenced for a study of T cells in Graves' hyperthyroidism and ophthalmopathy. Diagnosis of hyperthyroidism was new in patients aged 18 to 65, and its duration was under 2 months. From approximately 9.1 ml of fresh peripheral blood, PBMCs were isolated. TCR beta CDR3 region amplification was performed from RNA transcripts. Researchers ran a first-round RT-PCR on the TCR CDR3 using the HTBI primer set. TCRdb called the multiplex PCR reads again in MiXCR, with one record for every CDR3 protein. The sample records a few hundred thousand distinct CDR3 sequences, nearly 15% being singletons. This clonotype was seen many times. Its target is not known. CDR3 size: 14 residues. With 8 bases clipped from V and 8 bases from J, the junction kept 12 bases outside the gene matches. Germline loops: CDR1 MNHNS, CDR2 SASEGT. General study points: Ophthalmopathy, which appeared later, was predicted by the model a median 6.5 months before onset.

This clonotype originated in a woman in her forties or fifties with Graves' hyperthyroidism that later progressed to Graves' ophthalmopathy. The rearrangement uses TRBV6-1 and TRBJ2-1; 7 bases agree with TRBD1. Sequencing was performed on blood. CDR3 DNA sequence: TGTGCCAGCTTCCCCGGGACAGCTGTCGATGAGCAGTTCTTC. It codes for CASFPGTAVDEQFF.